This T cell receptor beta chain was documented in a study of identical twins. Overall study findings and caveats: An excess of low generation probability was shown by twin-shared out-of-frame alpha sequences. Fewer insertions marked abundant cord blood beta clonotypes; young adult naive trended weakly, memory not at all. Invariant populations such as MAIT and iNKT cells could partly muddle zero-insertion analyses.

Remarks on this clonotype: Its antigen is as yet unknown.

Template switching (which added a universal primer site) was used, and cDNA carried unique molecular identifiers. TCRdb re-derived calls from the 5' RACE reads in MiXCR, one entry per CDR3 protein. In the table there are 500,000 to 650,000 distinct CDR3 sequences, about a fifth of which are singletons. CDR3 length: 13 residues. Between the trimmed V and J ends, which lost 6 bases and 0 bases, there was a span of 9 bases. This same sample was also part of a study on yellow fever vaccine responses in identical twins.

What was sequenced was CD4+ T cells sorted from blood. This sequence originates from a woman aged 18-35 years in good health. The rearrangement links TRBV12-3 or TRBV12-4 to TRBJ2-7; a weak D match, TRBD1 (6 bases). The CDR3 DNA reads as TGTGCCAGCAGACAGGGAAACTCCTACGAGCAGTACTTC. It translates to CASRQGNSYEQYF.